These 5 T cell receptor beta chains share one sample of origin, sequenced in a study of CD8 T cells in ankylosing spondylitis. TCRdb recomputed calls from the 5' RACE reads with MiXCR, one row per CDR3 protein. The table has 150,000 to 200,000 distinct CDR3 sequences, approximately 12% seen once. Sequencing was done on a sample of blood, either unsorted or a sorted T cell fraction (not recorded which). These receptors were taken from a female donor with ankylosing spondylitis or in good health (not recorded which).

Ten or more counts support this clonotype. The gene calls are TRBV7-8 and TRBJ2-7; 9 bases align to TRBD1. The CDR3 sequence is 15 residues long. The germline V gene has CDR1 SGHVS and CDR2 FQNEAQ. V shed 2 bases and J 2 bases; nucleotides not matched to a gene: 4. The CDR3 loop reads CASSLTGGDAYEQYF. CDR3 coding DNA: TGTGCCAGCAGCTTAACAGGGGGCGATGCCTACGAGCAGTACTTC.

This clonotype has ten or more counts. The V call is TRBV12-3 or TRBV12-4, the J call TRBJ2-1; D may be TRBD1 or TRBD2 (5 bases each). The CDR3 sequence is 12 residues long. The V gene lost 2 bases and the J gene lost 8 bases, with 7 bases spanning the gap. The CDR3 loop is CASSLLGDEQFF. For the CDR3, the DNA is TGTGCCAGCAGTTTATTGGGGGATGAGCAGTTCTTC.

This clonotype has ten or more counts. The chain is built from TRBV28 and TRBJ2-5; TRBD2 matches at 12 bases. The V segment lost 4 bases and the J segment 6 bases; nucleotides outside the gene matches: 6. Per germline, CDR1 MDHEN and CDR2 SYDVKM. The CDR3 loop spans 15 amino acids. The CDR3 DNA reads as TGTGCCAGCAGTTCCCCGACTAGCGGGAGCCAGACCCAGTACTTC. Amino acid sequence: CASSSPTSGSQTQYF.

This clonotype has ten or more counts. This chain connects TRBV6-4 to TRBJ2-1, with D maybe TRBD1 (6 bases). V lost 4 bases and J lost 8, with 15 bases in between. This CDR3 is built from 14 residues. CDR1 and CDR2 (germline): MRHNA, SNTAGT. The CDR3 sequence is CASSGAQGGDEQFF. CDR3 bases: TGTGCCAGCAGTGGTGCACAGGGTGGGGATGAGCAGTTCTTC.

The CDR3 spells CASSEGTDDQPQHF. DNA for the CDR3: TGTGCCAGCAGCGAAGGGACAGATGATCAGCCCCAGCATTTT. The chain combines TRBV9 with TRBJ1-5; 7 positions agree with TRBD1. This CDR3 contains 14 residues. Trimming removed 3 bases from V and 5 bases from J; junction bases left unmatched: 5. Germline V gives CDR1 SGDLS, CDR2 YYNGEE.